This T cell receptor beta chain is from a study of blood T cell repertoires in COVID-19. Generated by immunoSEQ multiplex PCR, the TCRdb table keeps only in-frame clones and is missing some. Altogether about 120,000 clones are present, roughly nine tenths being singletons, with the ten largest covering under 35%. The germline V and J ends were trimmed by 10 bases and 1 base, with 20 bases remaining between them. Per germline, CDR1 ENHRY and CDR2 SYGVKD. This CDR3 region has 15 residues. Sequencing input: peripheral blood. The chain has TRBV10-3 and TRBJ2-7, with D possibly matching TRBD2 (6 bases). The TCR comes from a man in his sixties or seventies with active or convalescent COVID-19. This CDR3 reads CANTWRDNNSYEQYF. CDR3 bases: TGTGCCAACACTTGGAGGGATAACAATTCCTACGAGCAGTACTTC.